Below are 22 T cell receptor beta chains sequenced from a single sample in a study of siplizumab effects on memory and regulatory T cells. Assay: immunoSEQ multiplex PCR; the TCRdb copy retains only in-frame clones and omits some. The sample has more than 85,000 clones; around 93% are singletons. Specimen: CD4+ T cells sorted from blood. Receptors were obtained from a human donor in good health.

The CDR3 protein is CASSFRGRGAQETQYF. The DNA for the CDR3 is TGTGCCAGCAGCTTTAGGGGACGGGGGGCCCAAGAGACCCAGTACTTC. The rearrangement uses TRBV12-1 and TRBJ2-5; TRBD2, the table's D call, was not compared with the DNA. TRBV12-1 is described as a pseudogene. The length of the CDR3 is 16 residues.

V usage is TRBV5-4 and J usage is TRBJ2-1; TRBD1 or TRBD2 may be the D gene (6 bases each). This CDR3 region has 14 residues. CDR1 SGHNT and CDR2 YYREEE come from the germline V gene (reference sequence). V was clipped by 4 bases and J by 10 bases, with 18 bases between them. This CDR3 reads CASSKPTGADEQFF. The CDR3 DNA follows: TGTGCCAGCAGCAAACCGACGGGGGCCGACGAGCAGTTCTTC.

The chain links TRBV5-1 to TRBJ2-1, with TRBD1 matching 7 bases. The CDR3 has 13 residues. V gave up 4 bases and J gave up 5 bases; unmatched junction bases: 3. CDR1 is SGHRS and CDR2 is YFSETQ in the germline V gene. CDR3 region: CASSPGTDNEQFF. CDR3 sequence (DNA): TGCGCCAGCAGCCCGGGGACAGACAATGAGCAGTTCTTC.

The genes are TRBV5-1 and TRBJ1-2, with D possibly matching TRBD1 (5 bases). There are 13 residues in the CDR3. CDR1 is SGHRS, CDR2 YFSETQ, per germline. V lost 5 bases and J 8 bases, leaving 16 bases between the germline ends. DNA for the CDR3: TGCGCCAGCAGTCACCCAGTCGGGGCGGGCTACACCTTC. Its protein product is CASSHPVGAGYTF.

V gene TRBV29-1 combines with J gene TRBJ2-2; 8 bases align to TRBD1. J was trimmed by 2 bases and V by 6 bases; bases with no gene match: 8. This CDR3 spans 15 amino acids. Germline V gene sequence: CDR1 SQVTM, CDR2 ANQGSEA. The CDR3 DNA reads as TGCAGCGTCAGTCCCGGGACAGGAAACACCGGGGAGCTGTTTTTT. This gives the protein CSVSPGTGNTGELFF.

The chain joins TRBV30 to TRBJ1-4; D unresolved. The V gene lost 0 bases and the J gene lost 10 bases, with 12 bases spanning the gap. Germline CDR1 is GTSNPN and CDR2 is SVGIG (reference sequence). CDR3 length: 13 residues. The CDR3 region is CAWSVLPRGKLFF. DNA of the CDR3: TGTGCCTGGAGTGTATTACCTAGAGGAAAACTGTTTTTT. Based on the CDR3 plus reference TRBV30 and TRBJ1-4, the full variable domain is SQTIHQWPATLVQPVGSPLSLECTVEGTSNPNLYWYRQAAGRGLQLLFYSVGIGQISSEVPQNLSASRPQDRQFILSSKKLLLSDSGFYLCAWSVLPRGKLFFGSGTQLSVL.

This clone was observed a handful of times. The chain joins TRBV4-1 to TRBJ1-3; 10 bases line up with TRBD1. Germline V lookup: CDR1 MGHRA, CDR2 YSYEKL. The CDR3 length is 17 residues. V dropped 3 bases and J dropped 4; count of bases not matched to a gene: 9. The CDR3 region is CASSQGSGTGVGNTIYF. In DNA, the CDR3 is TGCGCCAGCAGCCAGGGTTCCGGGACAGGGGTAGGAAACACCATATATTTT.

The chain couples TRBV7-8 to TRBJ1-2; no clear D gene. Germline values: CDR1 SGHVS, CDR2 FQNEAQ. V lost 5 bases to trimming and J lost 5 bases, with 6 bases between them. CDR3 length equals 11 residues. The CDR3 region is CASSPGYGYTF. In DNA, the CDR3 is TGTGCCAGCAGCCCCGGTTATGGCTACACCTTC.

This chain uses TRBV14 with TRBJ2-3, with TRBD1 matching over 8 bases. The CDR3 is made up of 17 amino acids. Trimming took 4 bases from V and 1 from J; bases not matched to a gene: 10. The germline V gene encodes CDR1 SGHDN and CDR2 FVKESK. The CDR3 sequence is CASSPLSGGVGTDTQYF. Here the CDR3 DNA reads TGTGCCAGCAGCCCTCTATCAGGGGGCGTGGGCACAGATACGCAGTATTTT.

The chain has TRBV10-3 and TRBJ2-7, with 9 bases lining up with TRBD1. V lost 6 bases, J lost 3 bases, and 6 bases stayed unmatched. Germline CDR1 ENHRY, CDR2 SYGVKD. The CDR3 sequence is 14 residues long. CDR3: CAIRRGQGVYEQYF. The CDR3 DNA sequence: TGTGCCATCAGAAGGGGACAGGGCGTCTACGAGCAGTACTTC.

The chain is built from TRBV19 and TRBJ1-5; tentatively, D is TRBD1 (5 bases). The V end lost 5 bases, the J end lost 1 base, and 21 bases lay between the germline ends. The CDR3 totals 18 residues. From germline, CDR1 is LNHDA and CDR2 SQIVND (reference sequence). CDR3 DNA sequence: TGTGCCAGTAGTGGGGCAGGACCCCAAAGAGGGAGCAATCAGCCCCAGCATTTT. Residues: CASSGAGPQRGSNQPQHF.

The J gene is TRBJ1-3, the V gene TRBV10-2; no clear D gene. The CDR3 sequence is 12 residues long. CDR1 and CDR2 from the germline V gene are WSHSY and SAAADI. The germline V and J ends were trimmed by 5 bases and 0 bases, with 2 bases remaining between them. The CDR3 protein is CASSISGNTIYF. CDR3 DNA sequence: TGCGCCAGCAGTATCTCTGGAAACACCATATATTTT.

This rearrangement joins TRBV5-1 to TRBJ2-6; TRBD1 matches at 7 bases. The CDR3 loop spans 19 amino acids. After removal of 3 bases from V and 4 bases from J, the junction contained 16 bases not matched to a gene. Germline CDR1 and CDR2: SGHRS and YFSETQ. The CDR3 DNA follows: TGCGCCAGCAGCTCCCAGTTGGGACAGTTTAGTTCCGGGGCCAACGTCCTGACTTTC. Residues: CASSSQLGQFSSGANVLTF.

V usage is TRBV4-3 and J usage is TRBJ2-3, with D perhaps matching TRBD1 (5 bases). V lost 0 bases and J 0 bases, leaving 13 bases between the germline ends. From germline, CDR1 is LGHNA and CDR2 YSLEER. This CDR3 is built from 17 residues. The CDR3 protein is CASSQDLRAQSTDTQYF. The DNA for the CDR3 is TGCGCCAGCAGCCAAGATCTCAGGGCCCAAAGCACAGATACGCAGTATTTT.

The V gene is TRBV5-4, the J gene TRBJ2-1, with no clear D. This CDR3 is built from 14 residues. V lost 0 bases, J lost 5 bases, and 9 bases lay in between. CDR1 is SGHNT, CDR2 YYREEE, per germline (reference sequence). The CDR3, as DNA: TGTGCCAGCAGCTTGGACGCAGCAGACAATGAGCAGTTCTTC. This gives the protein CASSLDAADNEQFF.

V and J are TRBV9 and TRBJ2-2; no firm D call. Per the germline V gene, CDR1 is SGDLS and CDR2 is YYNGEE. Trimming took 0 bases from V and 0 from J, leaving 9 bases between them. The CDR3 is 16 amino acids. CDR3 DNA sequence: TGTGCCAGCAGCGTAGGGGAAGGTCCGAACACCGGGGAGCTGTTTTTT. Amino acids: CASSVGEGPNTGELFF.

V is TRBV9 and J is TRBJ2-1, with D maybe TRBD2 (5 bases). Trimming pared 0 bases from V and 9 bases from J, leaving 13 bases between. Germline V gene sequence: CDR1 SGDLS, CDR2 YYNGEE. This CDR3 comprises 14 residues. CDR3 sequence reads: CASSVVEGVGEQFF. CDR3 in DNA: TGTGCCAGCAGCGTAGTTGAGGGAGTTGGTGAGCAGTTCTTC. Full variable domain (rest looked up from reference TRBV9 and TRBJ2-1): DSGVTQTPKHLITATGQRVTLRCSPRSGDLSVYWYQQSLDQGLQFLIQYYNGEERAKGNILERFSAQQFPDLHSELNLSSLELGDSALYFCASSVVEGVGEQFFGPGTRLTVL.

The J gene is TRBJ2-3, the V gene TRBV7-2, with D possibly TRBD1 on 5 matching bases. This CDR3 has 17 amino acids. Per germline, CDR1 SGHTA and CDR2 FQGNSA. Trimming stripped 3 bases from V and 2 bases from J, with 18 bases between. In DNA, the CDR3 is TGTGCCAGCAGCTTCGGGTCCCAGGGTTCTTTCACAGATACGCAGTATTTT. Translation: CASSFGSQGSFTDTQYF. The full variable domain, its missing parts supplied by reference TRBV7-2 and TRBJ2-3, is GAGVSQSPSNKVTEKGKDVELRCDPISGHTALYWYRQSLGQGLEFLIYFQGNSAPDKSGLPSDRFSAERTGGSVSTLTIQRTQQEDSAVYLCASSFGSQGSFTDTQYFGPGTRLTVL.

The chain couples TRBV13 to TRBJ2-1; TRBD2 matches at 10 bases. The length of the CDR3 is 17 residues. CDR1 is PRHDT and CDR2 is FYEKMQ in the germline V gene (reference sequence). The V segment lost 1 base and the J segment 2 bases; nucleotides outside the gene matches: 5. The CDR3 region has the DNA TGTGCCAGCAGCTTAGTACGTCTAGCGGGAGCCTACAATGAGCAGTTCTTC. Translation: CASSLVRLAGAYNEQFF.

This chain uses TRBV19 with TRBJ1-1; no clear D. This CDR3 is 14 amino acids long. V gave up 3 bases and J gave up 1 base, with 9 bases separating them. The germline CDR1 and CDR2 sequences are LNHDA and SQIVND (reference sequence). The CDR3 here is CASSIFTGNTEAFF. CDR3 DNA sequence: TGTGCCAGTAGTATTTTTACGGGGAACACTGAAGCTTTCTTT.

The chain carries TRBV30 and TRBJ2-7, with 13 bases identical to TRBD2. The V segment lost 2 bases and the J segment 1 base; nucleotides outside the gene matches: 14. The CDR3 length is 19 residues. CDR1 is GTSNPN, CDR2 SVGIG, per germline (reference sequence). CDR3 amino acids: CAWSKHGTSGKDGSYEQYF. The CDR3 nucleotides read TGTGCCTGGAGTAAGCACGGGACTAGCGGGAAGGATGGGTCCTACGAGCAGTACTTC.

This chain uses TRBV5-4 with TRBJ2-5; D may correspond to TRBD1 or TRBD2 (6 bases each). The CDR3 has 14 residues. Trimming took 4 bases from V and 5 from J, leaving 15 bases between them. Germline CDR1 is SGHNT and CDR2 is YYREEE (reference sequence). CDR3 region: CASSPGRGGETQYF. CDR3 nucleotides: TGTGCCAGCAGCCCCGGGAGAGGGGGGGAGACCCAGTACTTC.